The text below deals with one T cell receptor (beta chain). Its antigen is unknown. One base away there is no much larger clone; base qualities are not given. The CDR3 measures 21 amino acids from cysteine to phenylalanine. This entry keeps only the CDR3 DNA: 63 bases, framed from base 1. V ends up 1 base short and J 0 bases short, with an unmatched junction base count of 21. Looking up the germline V gene (reference sequence) yields CDR1 DFQATT and CDR2 SNEGSKA. These data belong to a study of CD8 T cells in ankylosing spondylitis (TCRdb year 2017). Regarding the complete study: To find TCR variants linked to disease, the study profiled T cell receptor beta repertoires in ankylosing spondylitis patients and healthy donors. The full study cohort was made up of 25 ankylosing spondylitis patients and about a hundred healthy donors. Samples of peripheral blood were taken, and for ankylosing spondylitis patients, synovial fluid was collected as well. Overall study outcomes, separate from this receptor: A TCR beta motif of roughly 8 highly homologous amino acid variants appeared characteristic of blood from ankylosing spondylitis patients. Some of the motif variants had been reported before in the synovial fluid and blood of reactive arthritis patients, a finding that suggests common disease-initiation mechanisms. According to the report, matched synovial fluid samples from ankylosing spondylitis patients were significantly enriched for the disease-linked clones. The disease-linked clones had a CD8+ phenotype and were found at relatively low frequencies in peripheral blood.

Sequenced on an Illumina HiSeq 2500. TCR beta libraries were prepared by quantitative 5'-RACE with molecular barcodes. In the original analysis: Disease-linked TCR variants were identified with a new computational method built on a probabilistic model of VDJ rearrangement. TCRdb trimmed public reads at Q25 via fastp, called clones via MiXCR and kept in-frame beta chains. Rows with one shared CDR3 protein collapse into an entry with the most common genes and DNA. TCRdb, not the original authors, processed these V and J calls. The sample table records hundreds of thousands of distinct CDR3 sequences; approximately 26% of these occur just once. The top ten constitute under 0.9% of the sample.

This TCR was recovered from a male donor with ankylosing spondylitis. Recombination connected TRBV20-1 to TRBJ1-5, and 7 bases in between align with TRBD1. Sequencing was carried out using blood, either unsorted or a sorted T cell fraction (not recorded which). The bases read TGCAGTGCTAGAGTTCTCCCAATCCGGGACAGAGATAAGGATAGCAATCAGCCCCAGCATTTT. It translates to CSARVLPIRDRDKDSNQPQHF.